This record looks at one T cell receptor (beta chain) sequence and its context. The antigen is undetermined. CDR1 is SEHNR and CDR2 is FQNEAQ in the germline V gene (reference sequence). Trimming took 4 bases from V and 0 from J, leaving 22 bases between them. This CDR3 spans 19 amino acids. The data stem from a study of T cell responses to AZD1222 COVID-19 vaccine. Study summary: It was second doses at about 4 or about 12 weeks that were pooled. General study findings and limits: Dominant CD4 TCR responses targeted spike regions 160-218 and 743-854. Donor demographics were predominantly white British with a female majority; clonal diversity may be underestimated.

Here immunoSEQ multiplex PCR was the method, and the copy in TCRdb shows in-frame clones only, minus some. Of approximately 94,000 clones listed, around 89% were seen once; the top ten hold about 2%. This receptor was taken from an adult in good health. Sequences were derived from peripheral blood, sampled on day 0 of AZD1222 vaccination. The V and J genes are TRBV7-9 and TRBJ1-3; D might be TRBD1 (6 bases). CDR3 bases: TGTGCCAGCAGCTATCGGGACAAAAGTGTTCGTTTCTCTGGAAACACCATATATTTT. Translating it yields CASSYRDKSVRFSGNTIYF.